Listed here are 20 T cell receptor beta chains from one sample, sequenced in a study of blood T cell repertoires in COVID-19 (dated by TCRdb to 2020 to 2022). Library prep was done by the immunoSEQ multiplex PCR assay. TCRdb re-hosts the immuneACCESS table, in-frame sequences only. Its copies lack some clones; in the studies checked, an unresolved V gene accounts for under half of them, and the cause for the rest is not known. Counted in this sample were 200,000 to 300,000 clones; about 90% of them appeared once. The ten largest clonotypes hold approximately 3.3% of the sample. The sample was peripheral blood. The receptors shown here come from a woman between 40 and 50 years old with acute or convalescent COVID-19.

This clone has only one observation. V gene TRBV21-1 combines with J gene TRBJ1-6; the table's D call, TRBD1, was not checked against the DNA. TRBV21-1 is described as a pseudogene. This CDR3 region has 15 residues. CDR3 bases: TGTGCCAGCACGCCAGGATCCCCCAATAATTCACCCCTCCACTTT. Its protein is CASTPGSPNNSPLHF.

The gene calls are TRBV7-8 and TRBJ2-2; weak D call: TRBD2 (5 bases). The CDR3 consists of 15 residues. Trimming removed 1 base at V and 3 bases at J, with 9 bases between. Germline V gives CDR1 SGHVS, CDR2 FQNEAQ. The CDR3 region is CASSLVRGDTGELFF. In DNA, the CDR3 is TGTGCCAGCAGCTTAGTACGGGGAGACACCGGGGAGCTGTTTTTT.

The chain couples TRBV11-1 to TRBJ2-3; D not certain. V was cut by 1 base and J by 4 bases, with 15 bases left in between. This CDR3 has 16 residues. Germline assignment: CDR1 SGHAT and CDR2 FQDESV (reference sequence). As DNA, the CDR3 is TGTGCCAGCAGCTTAGGGTTACTGCTTACCCCAGATACGCAGTATTTT. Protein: CASSLGLLLTPDTQYF.

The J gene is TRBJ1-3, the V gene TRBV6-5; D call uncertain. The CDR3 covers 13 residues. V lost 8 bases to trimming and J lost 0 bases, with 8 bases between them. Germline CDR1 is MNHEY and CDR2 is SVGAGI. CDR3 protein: CASRVNSGNTIYF. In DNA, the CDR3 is TGTGCCAGCCGAGTGAACTCTGGAAACACCATATATTTT.

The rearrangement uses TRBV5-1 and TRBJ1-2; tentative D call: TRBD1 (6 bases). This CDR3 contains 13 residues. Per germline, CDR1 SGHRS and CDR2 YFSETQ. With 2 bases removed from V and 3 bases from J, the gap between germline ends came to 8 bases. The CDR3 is CASSLKGDYGYTF. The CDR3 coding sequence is TGCGCCAGCAGCTTAAAGGGGGACTATGGCTACACCTTC.

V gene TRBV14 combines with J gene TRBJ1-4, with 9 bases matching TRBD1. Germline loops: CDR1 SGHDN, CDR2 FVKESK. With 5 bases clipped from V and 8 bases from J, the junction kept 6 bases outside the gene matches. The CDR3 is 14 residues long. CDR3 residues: CASSDTGGWEKLFF. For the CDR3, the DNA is TGTGCCAGCAGCGACACAGGGGGCTGGGAAAAACTGTTTTTT.

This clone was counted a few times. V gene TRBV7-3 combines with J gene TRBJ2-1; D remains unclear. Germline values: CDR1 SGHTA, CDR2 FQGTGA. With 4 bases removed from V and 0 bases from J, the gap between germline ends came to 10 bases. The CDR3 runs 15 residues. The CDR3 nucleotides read TGTGCCAGCAGCTATACCACTTCCTCCTACAATGAGCAGTTCTTC. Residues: CASSYTTSSYNEQFF.

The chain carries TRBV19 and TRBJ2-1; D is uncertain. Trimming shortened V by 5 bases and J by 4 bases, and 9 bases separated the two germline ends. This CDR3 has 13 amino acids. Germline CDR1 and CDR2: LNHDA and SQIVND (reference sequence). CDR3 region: CASSVGKYNEQFF. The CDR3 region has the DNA TGTGCCAGTAGTGTCGGTAAATACAATGAGCAGTTCTTC.

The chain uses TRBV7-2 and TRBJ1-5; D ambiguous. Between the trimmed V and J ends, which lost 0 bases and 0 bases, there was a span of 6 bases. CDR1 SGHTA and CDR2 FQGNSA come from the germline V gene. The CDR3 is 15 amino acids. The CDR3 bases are TGTGCCAGCAGCTTAGCGCGATCTAGCAATCAGCCCCAGCATTTT. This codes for CASSLARSSNQPQHF.

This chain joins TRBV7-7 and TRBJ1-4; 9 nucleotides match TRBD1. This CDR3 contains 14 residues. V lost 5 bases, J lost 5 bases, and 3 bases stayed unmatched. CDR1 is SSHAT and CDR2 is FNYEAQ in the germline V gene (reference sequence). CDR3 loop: CASSRGTGNEKLFF. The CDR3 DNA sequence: TGTGCCAGCAGCCGCGGGACAGGGAATGAAAAACTGTTTTTT.

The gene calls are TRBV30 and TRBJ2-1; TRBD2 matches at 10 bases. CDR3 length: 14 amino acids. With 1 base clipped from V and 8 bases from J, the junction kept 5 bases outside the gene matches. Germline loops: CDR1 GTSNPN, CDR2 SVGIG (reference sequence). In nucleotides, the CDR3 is TGTGCCTGGAGTGGAGCGGGGGGGCTGCATGAGCAGTTCTTC. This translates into CAWSGAGGLHEQFF. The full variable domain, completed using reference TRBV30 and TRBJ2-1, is SQTIHQWPATLVQPVGSPLSLECTVEGTSNPNLYWYRQAAGRGLQLLFYSVGIGQISSEVPQNLSASRPQDRQFILSSKKLLLSDSGFYLCAWSGAGGLHEQFFGPGTRLTVL.

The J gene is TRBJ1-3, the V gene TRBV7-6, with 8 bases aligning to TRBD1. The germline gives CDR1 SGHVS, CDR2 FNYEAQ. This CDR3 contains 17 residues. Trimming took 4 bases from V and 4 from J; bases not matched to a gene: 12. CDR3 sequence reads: CASSYGTGRSGGNTIYF. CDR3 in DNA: TGTGCCAGCAGCTACGGGACAGGCCGATCAGGGGGAAACACCATATATTTT.

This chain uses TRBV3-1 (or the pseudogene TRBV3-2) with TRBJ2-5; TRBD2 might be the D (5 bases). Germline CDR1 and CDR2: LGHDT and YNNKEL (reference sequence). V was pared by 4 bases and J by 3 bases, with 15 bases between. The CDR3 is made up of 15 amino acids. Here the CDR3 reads CASSPSAGRKETQYF. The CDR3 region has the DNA TGTGCCAGCAGCCCGTCGGCGGGTAGAAAAGAGACCCAGTACTTC.

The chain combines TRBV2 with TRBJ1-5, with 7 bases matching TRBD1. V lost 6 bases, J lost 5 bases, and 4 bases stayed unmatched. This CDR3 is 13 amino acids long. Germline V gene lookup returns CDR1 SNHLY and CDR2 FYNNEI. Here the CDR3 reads CASRGQTYQPQHF. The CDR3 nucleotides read TGTGCCAGCAGGGGACAGACATATCAGCCCCAGCATTTT.

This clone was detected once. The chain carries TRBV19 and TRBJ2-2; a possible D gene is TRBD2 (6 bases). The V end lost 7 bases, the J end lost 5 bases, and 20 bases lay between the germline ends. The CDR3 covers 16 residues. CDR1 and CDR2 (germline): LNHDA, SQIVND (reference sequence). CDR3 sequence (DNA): TGTGCCAGTACTCATTCGGGACTCCTCGTGACCGGGGAGCTGTTTTTT. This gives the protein CASTHSGLLVTGELFF.

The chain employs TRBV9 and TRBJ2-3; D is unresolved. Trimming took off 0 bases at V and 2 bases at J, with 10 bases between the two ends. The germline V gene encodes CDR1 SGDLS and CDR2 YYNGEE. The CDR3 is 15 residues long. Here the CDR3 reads CASSVGSLSTDTQYF. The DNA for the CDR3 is TGTGCCAGCAGCGTAGGGTCCCTATCCACAGATACGCAGTATTTT. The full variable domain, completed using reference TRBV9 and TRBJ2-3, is DSGVTQTPKHLITATGQRVTLRCSPRSGDLSVYWYQQSLDQGLQFLIQYYNGEERAKGNILERFSAQQFPDLHSELNLSSLELGDSALYFCASSVGSLSTDTQYFGPGTRLTVL.

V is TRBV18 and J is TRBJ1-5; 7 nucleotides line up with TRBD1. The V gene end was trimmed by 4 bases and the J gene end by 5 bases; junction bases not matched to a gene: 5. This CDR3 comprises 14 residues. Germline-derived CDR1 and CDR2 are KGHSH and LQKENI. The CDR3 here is CASSQGTGDQPQHF. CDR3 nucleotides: TGTGCCAGCTCACAGGGCACAGGGGATCAGCCCCAGCATTTT.

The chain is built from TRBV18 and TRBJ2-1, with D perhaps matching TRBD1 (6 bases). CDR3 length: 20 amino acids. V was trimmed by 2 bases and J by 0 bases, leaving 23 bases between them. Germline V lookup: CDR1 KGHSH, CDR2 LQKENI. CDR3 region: CASSPAHRDKEISSYNEQFF. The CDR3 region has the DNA TGTGCCAGCTCACCAGCCCACCGGGACAAGGAGATTAGCTCCTACAATGAGCAGTTCTTC.

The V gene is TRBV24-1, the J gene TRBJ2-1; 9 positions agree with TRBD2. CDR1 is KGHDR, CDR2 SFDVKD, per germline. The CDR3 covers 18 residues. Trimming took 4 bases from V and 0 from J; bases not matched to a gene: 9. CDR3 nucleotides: TGTGCCACCAGTGAACCAGACTTGCGGGGGGGCTCCTACAATGAGCAGTTCTTC. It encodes CATSEPDLRGGSYNEQFF.

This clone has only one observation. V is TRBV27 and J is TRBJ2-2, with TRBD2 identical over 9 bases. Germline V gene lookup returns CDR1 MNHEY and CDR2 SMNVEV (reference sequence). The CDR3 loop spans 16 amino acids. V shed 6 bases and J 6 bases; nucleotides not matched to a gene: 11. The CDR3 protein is CASSYPQRGEAGELFF. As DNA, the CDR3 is TGTGCCAGCAGCTACCCTCAGCGGGGGGAGGCCGGGGAGCTGTTTTTT.